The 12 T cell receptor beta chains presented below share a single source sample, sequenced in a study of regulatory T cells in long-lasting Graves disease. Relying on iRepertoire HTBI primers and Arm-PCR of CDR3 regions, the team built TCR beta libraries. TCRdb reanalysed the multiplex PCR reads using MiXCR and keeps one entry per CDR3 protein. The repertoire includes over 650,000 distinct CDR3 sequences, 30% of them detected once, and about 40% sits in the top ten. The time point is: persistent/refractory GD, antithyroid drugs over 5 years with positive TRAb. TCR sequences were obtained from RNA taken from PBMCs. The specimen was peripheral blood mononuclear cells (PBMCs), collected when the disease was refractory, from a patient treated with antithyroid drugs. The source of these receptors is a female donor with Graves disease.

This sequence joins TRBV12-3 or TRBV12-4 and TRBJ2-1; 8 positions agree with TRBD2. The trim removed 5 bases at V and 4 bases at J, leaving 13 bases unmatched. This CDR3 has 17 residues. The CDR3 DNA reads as TGTGCCAGCAGTGAGACTACCGCGGGACTAGGGTACAATGAGCAGTTCTTC. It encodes CASSETTAGLGYNEQFF.

CDR3 sequence (DNA): TGTGCCAGCAGCTTAGTGAGAGGGAGGGAAGAGACCCAGTACTTC. Residues: CASSLVRGREETQYF. The rearrangement links TRBV7-6 to TRBJ2-5; TRBD2 aligns across 7 bases. Germline CDR1 is SGHVS and CDR2 is FNYEAQ. The J segment lost 3 bases and the V segment lost 1 base, leaving 5 bases of the junction unmatched. The CDR3 is 15 amino acids. The complete variable domain, with remaining parts taken from reference TRBV7-6 and TRBJ2-5, reads GAGVSQSPRYKVTKRGQDVALRCDPISGHVSLYWYRQALGQGPEFLTYFNYEAQQDKSGLPNDRFSAERPEGSISTLTIQRTEQRDSAMYRCASSLVRGREETQYFGPGTRLLVL.

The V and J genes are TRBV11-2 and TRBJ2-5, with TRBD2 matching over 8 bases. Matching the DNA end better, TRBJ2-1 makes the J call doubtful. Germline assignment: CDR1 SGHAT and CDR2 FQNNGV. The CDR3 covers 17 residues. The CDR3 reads CASSLGSGRGAYNEQFF. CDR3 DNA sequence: TGTGCCAGCAGCTTAGGCAGCGGGAGAGGGGCCTACAATGAGCAGTTCTTC.

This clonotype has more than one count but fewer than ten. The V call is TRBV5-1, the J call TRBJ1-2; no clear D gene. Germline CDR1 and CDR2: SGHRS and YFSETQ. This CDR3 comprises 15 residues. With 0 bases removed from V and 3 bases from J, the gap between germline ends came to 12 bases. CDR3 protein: CASSLEATQDYGYTF. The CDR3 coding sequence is TGCGCCAGCAGCTTGGAGGCGACCCAGGACTATGGCTACACCTTC.

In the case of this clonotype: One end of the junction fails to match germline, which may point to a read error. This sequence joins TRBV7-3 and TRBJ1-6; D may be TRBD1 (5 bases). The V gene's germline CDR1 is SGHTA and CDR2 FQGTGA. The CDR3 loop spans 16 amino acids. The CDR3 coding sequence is TGCGCCAGCAGCCAAGACGGGGCAGGGTTTAATTCACCCCTCCACTTT. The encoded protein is CASSQDGAGFNSPLHF.

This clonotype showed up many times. CDR3 amino acids: CASSSGNHEKLFF. The CDR3, as DNA: TGTGCCAGCAGTTCGGGGAACCATGAAAAACTGTTTTTT. This chain connects TRBV12-3 or TRBV12-4 to TRBJ1-4; D remains unclear. V was pared by 4 bases and J by 6 bases, with 9 bases between. This CDR3 has 13 residues.

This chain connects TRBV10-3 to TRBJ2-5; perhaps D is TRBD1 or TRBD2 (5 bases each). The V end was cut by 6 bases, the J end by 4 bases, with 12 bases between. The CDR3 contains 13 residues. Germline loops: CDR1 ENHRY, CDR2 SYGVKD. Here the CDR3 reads CAISGTIGETQYF. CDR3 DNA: TGTGCCATCAGCGGGACCATAGGAGAGACCCAGTACTTC.

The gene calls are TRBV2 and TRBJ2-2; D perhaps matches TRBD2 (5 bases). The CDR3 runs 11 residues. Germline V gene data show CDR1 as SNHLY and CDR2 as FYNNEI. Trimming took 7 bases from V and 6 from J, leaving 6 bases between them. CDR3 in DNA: TGTGCCAGCACGAGGGCCGGGGAGCTGTTTTTT. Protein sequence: CASTRAGELFF.

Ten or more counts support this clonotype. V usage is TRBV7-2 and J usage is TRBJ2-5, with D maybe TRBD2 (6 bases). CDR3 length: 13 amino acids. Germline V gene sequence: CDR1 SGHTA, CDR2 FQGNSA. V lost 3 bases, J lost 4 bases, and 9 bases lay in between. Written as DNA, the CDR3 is TGTGCCAGCAGCTTTGGAGGGCCAGAGACCCAGTACTTC. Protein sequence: CASSFGGPETQYF.

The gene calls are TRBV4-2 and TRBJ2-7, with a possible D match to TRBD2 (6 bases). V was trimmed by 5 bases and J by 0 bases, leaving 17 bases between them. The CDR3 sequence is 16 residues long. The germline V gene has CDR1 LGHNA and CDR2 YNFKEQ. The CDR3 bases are TGTGCCAGCAGCATCGTAGCGGCCAAACCCTCCTACGAGCAGTACTTC. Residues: CASSIVAAKPSYEQYF.

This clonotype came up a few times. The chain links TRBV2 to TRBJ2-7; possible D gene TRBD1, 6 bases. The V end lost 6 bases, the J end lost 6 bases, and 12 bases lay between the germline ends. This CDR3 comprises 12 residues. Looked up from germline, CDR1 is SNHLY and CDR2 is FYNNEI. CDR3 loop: CASRQGVPEQYF. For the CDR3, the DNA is TGTGCCAGCAGACAGGGCGTCCCCGAGCAGTACTTC. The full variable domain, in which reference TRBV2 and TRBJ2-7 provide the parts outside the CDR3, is EPEVTQTPSHQVTQMGQEVILRCVPISNHLYFYWYRQILGQKVEFLVSFYNNEISEKSEIFDDQFSVERPDGSNFTLKIRSTKLEDSAMYFCASRQGVPEQYFGPGTRLTVT.

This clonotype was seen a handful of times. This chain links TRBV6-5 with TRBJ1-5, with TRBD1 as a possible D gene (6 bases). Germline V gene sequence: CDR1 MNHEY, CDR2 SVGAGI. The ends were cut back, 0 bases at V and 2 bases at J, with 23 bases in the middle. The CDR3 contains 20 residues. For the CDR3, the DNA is TGTGCCAGCAGTTACTCGATTAAATTCGGGGGGGCCACGGGCAATCAGCCCCAGCATTTT. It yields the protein CASSYSIKFGGATGNQPQHF.